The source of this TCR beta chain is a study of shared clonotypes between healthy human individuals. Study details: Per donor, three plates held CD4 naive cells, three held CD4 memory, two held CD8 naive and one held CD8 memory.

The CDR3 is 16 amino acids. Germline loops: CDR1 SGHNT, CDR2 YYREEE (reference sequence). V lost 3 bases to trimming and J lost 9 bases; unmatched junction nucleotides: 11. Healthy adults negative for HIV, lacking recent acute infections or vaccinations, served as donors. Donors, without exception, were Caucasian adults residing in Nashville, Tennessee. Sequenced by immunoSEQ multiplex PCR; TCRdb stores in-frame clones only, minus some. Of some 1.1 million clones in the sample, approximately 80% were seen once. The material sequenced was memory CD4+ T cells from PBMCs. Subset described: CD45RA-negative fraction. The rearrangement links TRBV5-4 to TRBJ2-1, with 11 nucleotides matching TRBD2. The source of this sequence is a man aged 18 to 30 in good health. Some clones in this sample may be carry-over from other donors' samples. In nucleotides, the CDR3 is TGTGCCAGCAGCTCAAGACTAGCGGGAATAAAGGGTGAGCAGTTCTTC. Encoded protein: CASSSRLAGIKGEQFF.